The 22 T cell receptor beta chains listed next were all sequenced from one sample in a study of regulatory T cells in long-lasting Graves disease. With iRepertoire HTBI primers and Arm-PCR of CDR3 regions, TCR beta libraries were built. Via MiXCR, TCRdb re-called the multiplex PCR reads, giving one row per CDR3 protein. The repertoire has 380,000 or so distinct CDR3 sequences, 15% to 20% of them found once; the top ten carry about 19%. The time point denotes: newly diagnosed GD, antithyroid drugs for less than 3 months. RNA from PBMCs was the source of the TCR library. The same data also went into a second study, on T cells in Graves' hyperthyroidism and ophthalmopathy.

The material was peripheral blood mononuclear cells (PBMCs), obtained at new diagnosis, from a patient treated with antithyroid drugs. The receptors come from a young woman with Graves disease.

This clonotype was picked up a small number of times. The CDR3 DNA sequence: TGTGCCAGCTCCCGGCTGGGACCGACCGCCTACGAGCAGTACTTC. Encoded protein: CASSRLGPTAYEQYF. The genes are TRBV27 and TRBJ2-7, with D perhaps assigned TRBD1 or TRBD2 (5 bases each). Germline values: CDR1 MNHEY, CDR2 SMNVEV (reference sequence). Trimming left V 8 bases short and J 2 bases short, with 19 bases between. The CDR3 is 15 amino acids.

This clonotype has ten or more counts. The V gene is TRBV3-1, the J gene TRBJ1-4, with D possibly TRBD1 on 6 matching bases. Per the germline V gene, CDR1 is LGHDT and CDR2 is YNNKEL (reference sequence). With 0 bases removed from V and 8 bases from J, the gap between germline ends came to 13 bases. The CDR3 contains 15 residues. The CDR3 spells CASSQEQGIGEKLFF. DNA of the CDR3: TGTGCCAGCAGCCAAGAGCAGGGGATCGGGGAAAAACTGTTTTTT.

The V gene is TRBV7-9, the J gene TRBJ1-5; a weak D match, TRBD1 (5 bases). Trimming left V 2 bases short and J 2 bases short, with 13 bases between. Germline CDR1 is SEHNR and CDR2 is FQNEAQ (reference sequence). CDR3 length: 16 amino acids. The CDR3 nucleotides read TGTGCCAGCAGCTTAACCGGGGGAGCGGGCAATCAGCCCCAGCATTTT. It translates to CASSLTGGAGNQPQHF.

This clonotype was detected ten times or more. The chain is built from TRBV6-5 and TRBJ2-2, with a possible D match to TRBD1 (5 bases). The CDR3 consists of 14 residues. Trimming removed 0 bases at V and 3 bases at J, with 5 bases between. Germline CDR1 MNHEY, CDR2 SVGAGI. The CDR3 DNA sequence: TGTGCCAGCAGTTACTCCAGGGACACCGGGGAGCTGTTTTTT. This encodes CASSYSRDTGELFF.

This clonotype was recorded at least ten times. The chain has TRBV5-1 and TRBJ2-7, with 9 bases fitting TRBD2. Trimming removed 5 bases from V and 2 bases from J; junction bases left unmatched: 8. This CDR3 region has 15 residues. The germline CDR1 and CDR2 sequences are SGHRS and YFSETQ. CDR3 loop: CASRGGGGPPYEQYF. The DNA of the CDR3 is TGCGCCAGCAGGGGCGGGGGGGGGCCACCCTACGAGCAGTACTTC.

The chain joins TRBV20-1 to TRBJ2-7, with 10 bases that match TRBD2. The CDR3 sequence is 16 residues long. V lost 3 bases and J lost 0; bases outside the gene matches: 8. CDR1 DFQATT and CDR2 SNEGSKA come from the germline V gene (reference sequence). The DNA for the CDR3 is TGCAGTGCTAGTGGTAGCGGGAGGACATACTCCTACGAGCAGTACTTC. Translation gives CSASGSGRTYSYEQYF.

The chain recombines TRBV18 with TRBJ2-1, with a possible D match to TRBD1 (6 bases). The length of the CDR3 is 15 residues. The germline gives CDR1 KGHSH, CDR2 LQKENI. V lost 1 base and J lost 4, with 11 bases in between. Here the CDR3 DNA reads TGTGCCAGCTCACCACGACAGGTAATTTACAATGAGCAGTTCTTC. Translating gives CASSPRQVIYNEQFF.

Many counts were recorded for this clonotype. The chain uses TRBV5-5 and TRBJ2-7, with 8 bases fitting TRBD1. V lost 2 bases and J lost 5; bases outside the gene matches: 3. The germline V gene encodes CDR1 SGHKS and CDR2 YYEKEE (reference sequence). CDR3 length: 13 residues. The CDR3 nucleotides read TGTGCCAGCAGCTTCCAGGGGGCCCACGAGCAGTACTTC. As protein: CASSFQGAHEQYF.

This clonotype occurred many times. The chain recombines TRBV5-1 with TRBJ1-1, with D tentatively TRBD1 (6 bases). Trimming left V 3 bases short and J 4 bases short, with 16 bases between. Per germline, CDR1 SGHRS and CDR2 YFSETQ. The CDR3 totals 15 residues. The CDR3 protein is CASSSSILGGTEAFF. The CDR3 DNA reads as TGCGCCAGCAGCTCGTCAATTTTAGGGGGCACTGAAGCTTTCTTT.

This clonotype turned up a few times. The DNA for the CDR3 is TGTGCCAGTGAGGGACTCTCTGGGGCCAACGTCCTGACTTTC. It translates to CASEGLSGANVLTF. The chain employs TRBV19 and TRBJ2-6, with TRBD2 as a possible D gene (6 bases). Trimming took off 8 bases at V and 0 bases at J, with 8 bases between the two ends. The germline V gene encodes CDR1 LNHDA and CDR2 SQIVND (reference sequence). This CDR3 is 14 amino acids long. Complete variable domain (other parts from reference TRBV19 and TRBJ2-6): DGGITQSPKYLFRKEGQNVTLSCEQNLNHDAMYWYRQDPGQGLRLIYYSQIVNDFQKGDIAEGYSVSREKKESFPLTVTSAQKNPTAFYLCASEGLSGANVLTFGAGSRLTVL.

This clonotype was seen many times. V usage is TRBV20-1 and J usage is TRBJ2-2, with D perhaps given as TRBD1 or TRBD2 (6 bases each). The CDR3 has 14 amino acids. V was shortened by 2 bases and J by 7 bases, with 14 bases between the two germline ends. Germline assignment: CDR1 DFQATT and CDR2 SNEGSKA (reference sequence). The CDR3 DNA reads TGCAGTGCTAGAATGGGGGGCGCGAGCGGGGAGCTGTTTTTT. This encodes CSARMGGASGELFF.

The table lists this clonotype with many counts. The chain joins TRBV2 to TRBJ1-5; tentative D call: TRBD1 (6 bases). CDR1 and CDR2 (germline): SNHLY, FYNNEI. Trimming shortened V by 4 bases and J by 6 bases, and 13 bases separated the two germline ends. This CDR3 spans 14 amino acids. CDR3 DNA sequence: TGTGCCAGCAGTGCCAGGGGAATCGGTCAGCCCCAGCATTTT. This codes for CASSARGIGQPQHF.

This clonotype occurred many times. V is TRBV6-1 and J is TRBJ2-3; D might be TRBD2 (5 bases). CDR3 size: 11 residues. Looked up from germline, CDR1 is MNHNS and CDR2 is SASEGT. Trimming took 7 bases from V and 4 from J, leaving 6 bases between them. The CDR3, as DNA: TGTGCCAGCAAGGAGGCAGATACGCAGTATTTT. Amino acids: CASKEADTQYF.

This chain links TRBV19 with TRBJ2-2, with D perhaps matching TRBD2 (6 bases). The germline gives CDR1 LNHDA, CDR2 SQIVND (reference sequence). The CDR3 contains 14 residues. V gave up 7 bases and J gave up 6 bases, with 15 bases separating them. Here the CDR3 reads CASTTVGGAGELFF. The CDR3 nucleotides read TGTGCCAGTACCACGGTCGGGGGTGCCGGGGAGCTGTTTTTT.

This clonotype was observed many times. The rearrangement links TRBV10-1 to TRBJ2-3; TRBD1 matches at 8 bases. With 4 bases clipped from V and 1 base from J, the junction kept 10 bases outside the gene matches. The CDR3 has 17 residues. The germline V gene encodes CDR1 WNHNN and CDR2 SYGVQD (reference sequence). The CDR3 bases are TGCGCCAGCAGTGGGATTGACAGGGGAGGAGGCACAGATACGCAGTATTTT. It translates to CASSGIDRGGGTDTQYF.

Concerning this clonotype itself: Germline is not matched at one junction end, which may reflect a read error. J is TRBJ2-3 and V is TRBV7-2, with 11 bases matching TRBD2. Germline values: CDR1 SGHTA, CDR2 FQGNSA. This CDR3 is built from 16 residues. The CDR3 sequence is CASSFLAGGFRDTQYF. Here the CDR3 DNA reads TGTGCCAGCAGCTTTTTAGCGGGGGGGTTTAGGGATACACAGTATTTT.

This clonotype has at least ten counts. The rearrangement links TRBV30 to TRBJ1-2; 7 bases are a match to TRBD1. V dropped 8 bases and J dropped 8; count of bases not matched to a gene: 8. CDR1 and CDR2 (germline): GTSNPN, SVGIG (reference sequence). The CDR3 totals 11 residues. For the CDR3, the DNA is TGTGCCGAACAGGGGCAAGGAGGCTACACCTTC. It specifies CAEQGQGGYTF.

In its sample, this clonotype was seen many times. J is TRBJ2-7 and V is TRBV20-1; no definite D call. V was cut by 2 bases and J by 5 bases, with 10 bases left in between. CDR1 and CDR2 (germline): DFQATT, SNEGSKA (reference sequence). The CDR3 is 12 amino acids. The CDR3 DNA follows: TGCAGTGCTAGATTCGGCCTCGACGAGCAGTACTTC. Translated, it gives CSARFGLDEQYF.

This clonotype was recorded a few times. A much larger clone differs by one base, so this may be a read error. The genes are TRBV28 and TRBJ2-2; the match to TRBD2 covers 10 bases. There are 19 residues in the CDR3. The germline V gene encodes CDR1 MDHEN and CDR2 SYDVKM. The CDR3 region has the DNA TGTGCCAGCAGTCCGGGCCCAGCGGGAGGGCCTAGGGACACCGGGGAGCTGCTTTTT. This encodes CASSPGPAGGPRDTGELLF.

This clonotype showed up many times. V is TRBV7-2 and J is TRBJ2-5, with 8 bases fitting TRBD1. Per germline, CDR1 SGHTA and CDR2 FQGNSA. The CDR3 extends over 14 amino acids. J was trimmed by 5 bases and V by 5 bases; bases with no gene match: 7. CDR3: CASSNDRGRETQYF. In DNA, the CDR3 is TGTGCCAGCAGCAACGACAGGGGTAGGGAGACCCAGTACTTC.

This clonotype was seen at least ten times. In DNA, the CDR3 is TGTGCCAGCAGTGATAATACAGGGGGTACGCAGTATTTT. Translating gives CASSDNTGGTQYF. The chain couples TRBV6-1 to TRBJ2-3; the match to TRBD1 covers 8 bases. The trim removed 3 bases at V and 8 bases at J, leaving 4 bases unmatched. The V gene's germline CDR1 is MNHNS and CDR2 SASEGT. This CDR3 contains 13 residues.

This clonotype was counted at least ten times. The genes are TRBV7-3 and TRBJ2-1, with D perhaps matching TRBD1 (5 bases). From germline, CDR1 is SGHTA and CDR2 FQGTGA. The CDR3 is made up of 18 amino acids. Trimming took 4 bases from V and 1 from J, leaving 20 bases between them. The CDR3 coding sequence is TGTGCCAGCAGCTCCCAGGGCGGCAGGCCTCCTTCCTACAATGAGCAGTTCTTC. Translated: CASSSQGGRPPSYNEQFF.